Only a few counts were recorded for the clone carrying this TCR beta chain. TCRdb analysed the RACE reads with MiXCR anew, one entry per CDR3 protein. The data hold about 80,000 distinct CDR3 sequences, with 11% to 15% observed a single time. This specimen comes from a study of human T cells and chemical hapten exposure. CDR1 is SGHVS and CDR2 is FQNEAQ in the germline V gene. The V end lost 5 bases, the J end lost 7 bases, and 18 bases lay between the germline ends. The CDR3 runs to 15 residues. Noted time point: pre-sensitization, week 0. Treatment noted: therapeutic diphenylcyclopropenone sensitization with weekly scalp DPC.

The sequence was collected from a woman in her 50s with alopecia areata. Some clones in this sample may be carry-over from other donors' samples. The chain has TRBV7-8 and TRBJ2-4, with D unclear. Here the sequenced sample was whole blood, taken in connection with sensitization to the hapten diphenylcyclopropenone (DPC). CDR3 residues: CASSLTDGPSNIQYF. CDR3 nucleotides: TGTGCCAGCAGCCTAACAGATGGGCCATCCAACATTCAGTACTTC.